The clone carrying this T cell receptor (beta chain) was recorded once. The data stem from a study of CD8 T cells in Susac syndrome. Random hexamers served to reverse transcribe roughly 0.5 to 1 ug RNA. One entry per CDR3 protein results from TCRdb running MiXCR on the immunoSEQ multiplex PCR reads. The table records just under 150,000 distinct CDR3 sequences, roughly 94% of them present only once. V lost 6 bases to trimming and J lost 2 bases, with 14 bases between them. CDR1 and CDR2 (germline): SGHRS, YFSETQ. This CDR3 is built from 15 residues. Source material: CD4+ T cells from PBMCs. This receptor was taken from a human donor in good health. This chain connects TRBV5-1 to TRBJ2-2; TRBD1 is a possible D gene (6 bases). For the CDR3, the DNA is TGCGCCAGCAAACAAAACAGGGCAAACACCGGGGAGCTGTTTTTT. Encoded protein: CASKQNRANTGELFF.